A selection of T cell receptor beta chains follows, all from one sample in a study of T cell repertoires in cytomegalovirus infection. In TCRdb, the reads were re-called with MiXCR into one record per CDR3 protein. This table holds approximately 97,000 distinct CDR3 sequences, about 15% found once. The sample consisted of PBMCs. These receptors were taken from a human donor in good health (CMV status not recorded). Some clones in this sample may be carry-over from other donors' samples. Each CDR3 is given with its conserved first and last residue. A D gene is named only where the DNA matches it firmly. The listing skips clone size in some rows; elsewhere it reads once, few, many or a size class.

clone size	D gene	V gene	J gene	CDR3 DNA	CDR3 protein
few	TRBD1	TRBV24-1	TRBJ2-2	TGTGCCACCAGTGCCCCTACGTCGGGGACAGGGGTAATTGGCGGGGAGCTGTTTTTT	CATSAPTSGTGVIGGELFF
NA	NA	TRBV20-1	TRBJ2-5	TGCAGTGGAGCGGGACAGCAAGAGACCCAGTACTTC	CSGAGQQETQYF
NA	NA	TRBV19	TRBJ1-1	TGTGCCAGTAGCCGGGGAGCAACCATGAACACTGAAGCTTTCTTT	CASSRGATMNTEAFF
few	NA	TRBV20-1	TRBJ2-7	TGCAGTGCTAGAGATCAAGGCCCCCGTGACGAGCAGTACTTC	CSARDQGPRDEQYF
few	TRBD1	TRBV7-2	TRBJ2-7	TGTGCCAGCAGCCCAGCGGGACAGGGGGCCTACGAGCAGTACTTC	CASSPAGQGAYEQYF
few	NA	TRBV12-3/TRBV12-4	TRBJ2-7	TGTGCCAGCAGTTTAGCGCTCGGTGGCGAGCAGTACTTC	CASSLALGGEQYF
few	TRBD2	TRBV7-6	TRBJ2-7	TGTGCCAGCAGCTTAACATCGGGGGGGAATAAGGAGCAGTACTTC	CASSLTSGGNKEQYF
NA	TRBD2	TRBV7-4	TRBJ2-5	TGTGCCAGCAGCTTATGGCGGGGGGCGGAAGAGACCCAGTACTTC	CASSLWRGAEETQYF
many	NA	TRBV28	TRBJ1-2	TGTGCCAGCACCGTACCGGGACAAGAAATTTATGGCTACACCTTC	CASTVPGQEIYGYTF
NA	TRBD1	TRBV20-1	TRBJ1-2	TGCAGTGCTAGAGAGGACAGGGGCGCTCGTGGCTACACCTTC	CSAREDRGARGYTF
NA	NA	TRBV5-1	TRBJ2-5	TGCGCCAGCAGCTTGACCAGCCCCCAAGAGACCCAGTACTTC	CASSLTSPQETQYF
NA	NA	TRBV2	TRBJ1-1	TGTGCCAGCAGACAGAACTTGAACACTGAAGCTTTCTTT	CASRQNLNTEAFF
NA	NA	TRBV7-8	TRBJ2-7	TGTGCCAGCAGCTTAACGAGTTTAGGCGAGCAGTACTTC	CASSLTSLGEQYF
NA	TRBD2	TRBV5-1	TRBJ2-7	TGCGCCAGCAGCTTGGATGCGGGGGGCCCGTATGAGCAGTACTTC	CASSLDAGGPYEQYF
NA	NA	TRBV6-6	TRBJ1-2	TGTGCCAGCAGTAGAGAGGGGGGAGCGAGAGGCTACACCTTC	CASSREGGARGYTF
NA	NA	TRBV7-2	TRBJ2-1	TGTGCCTCAAGGGGGTACAATGAGCAGTTCTTC	CASRGYNEQFF
NA	NA	TRBV19	TRBJ2-7	TGTGCCAGTAGTACTTACAGGGAGGGCTCCTACGAGCAGTACTTC	CASSTYREGSYEQYF
few	TRBD1	TRBV10-3	TRBJ2-2	TGTGCCATCACCCAGACAGGGTCCACCGGGGAGCTGTTTTTT	CAITQTGSTGELFF
few	NA	TRBV14	TRBJ2-7	TGTGCCAGCAGCCAGGTGCGGGACCTAGGCGAGCAGTACTTC	CASSQVRDLGEQYF
few	NA	TRBV28	TRBJ1-1	TGTGCCAGCAGTACCCGGGGTGCCACTGAAGCTTTCTTT	CASSTRGATEAFF
NA	TRBD1	TRBV24-1	TRBJ1-5	TGTGCCACCAGTGATTCTGACAGGGTCAATCAGCCCCAGCATTTT	CATSDSDRVNQPQHF
few	NA	TRBV28	TRBJ1-1	TGTGCCAGCAGTTTACCCCTGAACACTGAAGCTTTCTTT	CASSLPLNTEAFF
many	NA	TRBV7-2	TRBJ2-3	TGTGCCAGCAGCCTCCTCGGGGGGCTTGATACGCAGTATTTT	CASSLLGGLDTQYF
many	TRBD2	TRBV11-3	TRBJ2-2	TGTGCCAGCAGTTCAGCGGGGACTTCCACCGGGGAGCTGTTTTTT	CASSSAGTSTGELFF
NA	TRBD1	TRBV28	TRBJ1-2	TGTGCCCGCAGCGGAGACAGGGGGCTTGATGGCTACACCTTC	CARSGDRGLDGYTF
many	NA	TRBV3-1	TRBJ1-2	TGTGCCAGCAGCCAAGGTATAAGTCCGGCAGGCGGATGCACCTTC	CASSQGISPAGGCTF
many	TRBD1	TRBV7-3	TRBJ2-2	TGTGCCAGCAGCTATTCCGGGACAGGGGGCACCGGGGAGCTGTTTTTT	CASSYSGTGGTGELFF
few	TRBD1	TRBV4-3	TRBJ1-2	TGCGCCAGCAGCCAAGTAGGGACAGGGAGCTACTATGGCTACACCTTC	CASSQVGTGSYYGYTF
medium-sized	NA	TRBV7-3	TRBJ2-4	TGTGCCAGCAGCTCAGACGGGACAGCCAAAAACATTCAGTACTTC	CASSSDGTAKNIQYF
few	NA	TRBV15	TRBJ1-5	TGTGCCACCGGTGAGTGGGGCCAGCCCCAGCATTTT	CATGEWGQPQHF
NA	TRBD2	TRBV7-8	TRBJ2-5	TGTGCCAGCGGCTTTAGCGGGGGGGCCTTGGAGACCCAGTACTTC	CASGFSGGALETQYF
few	NA	TRBV20-1	TRBJ1-4	TGCAGTGCTAGTCAGGAAGGCTCAACTAATGAAAAACTGTTTTTT	CSASQEGSTNEKLFF
many	TRBD1	TRBV25-1	TRBJ2-4	TGTGCCAGCGGGACCGGGACAGGGGGCCGAGGCTCCAAAAACATTCAGTACTTC	CASGTGTGGRGSKNIQYF
many	NA	TRBV7-2	TRBJ1-2	TGTGCCAGCAGAGAGGGGGAGGATGGCTACACCTTC	CASREGEDGYTF